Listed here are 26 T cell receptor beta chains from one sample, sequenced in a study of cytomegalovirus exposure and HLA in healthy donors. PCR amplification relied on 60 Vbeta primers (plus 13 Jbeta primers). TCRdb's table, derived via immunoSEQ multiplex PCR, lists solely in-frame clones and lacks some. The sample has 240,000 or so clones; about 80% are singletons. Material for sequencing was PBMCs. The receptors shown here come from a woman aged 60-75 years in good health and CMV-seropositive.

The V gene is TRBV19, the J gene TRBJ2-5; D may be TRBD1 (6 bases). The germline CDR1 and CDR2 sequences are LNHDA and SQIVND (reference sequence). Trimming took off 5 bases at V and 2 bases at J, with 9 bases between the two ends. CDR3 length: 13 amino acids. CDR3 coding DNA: TGTGCCAGTAGTCGGACAGTTCAAGAGACCCAGTACTTC. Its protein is CASSRTVQETQYF. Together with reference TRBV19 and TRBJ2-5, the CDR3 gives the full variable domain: DGGITQSPKYLFRKEGQNVTLSCEQNLNHDAMYWYRQDPGQGLRLIYYSQIVNDFQKGDIAEGYSVSREKKESFPLTVTSAQKNPTAFYLCASSRTVQETQYFGPGTRLLVL.

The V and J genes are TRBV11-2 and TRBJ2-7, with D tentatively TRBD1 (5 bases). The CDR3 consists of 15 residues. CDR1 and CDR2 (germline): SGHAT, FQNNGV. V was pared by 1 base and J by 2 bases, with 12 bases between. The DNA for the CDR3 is TGTGCCAGCAGCTTAGGTTGGGGCACAACCTACGAGCAGTACTTC. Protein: CASSLGWGTTYEQYF.

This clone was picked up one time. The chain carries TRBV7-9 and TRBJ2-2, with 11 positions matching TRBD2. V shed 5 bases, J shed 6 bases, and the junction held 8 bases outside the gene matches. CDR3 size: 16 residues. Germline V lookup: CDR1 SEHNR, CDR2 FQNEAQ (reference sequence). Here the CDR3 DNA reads TGTGCCAGCAGCCCGGATAGCGGGAGGGCCCCCGGGGAGCTGTTTTTT. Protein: CASSPDSGRAPGELFF. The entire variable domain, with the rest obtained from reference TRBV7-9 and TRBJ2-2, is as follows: DTGVSQNPRHKITKRGQNVTFRCDPISEHNRLYWYRQTLGQGPEFLTYFQNEAQLEKSRLLSDRFSAERPKGSFSTLEIQRTEQGDSAMYLCASSPDSGRAPGELFFGEGSRLTVL.

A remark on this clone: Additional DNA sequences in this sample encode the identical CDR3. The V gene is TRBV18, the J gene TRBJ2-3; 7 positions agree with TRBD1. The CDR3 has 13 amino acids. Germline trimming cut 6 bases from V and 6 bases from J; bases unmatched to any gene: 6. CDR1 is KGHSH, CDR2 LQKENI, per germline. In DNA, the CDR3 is TGTGCCAGCTCGGGACAGCACACGGATACGCAGTATTTT. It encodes CASSGQHTDTQYF.

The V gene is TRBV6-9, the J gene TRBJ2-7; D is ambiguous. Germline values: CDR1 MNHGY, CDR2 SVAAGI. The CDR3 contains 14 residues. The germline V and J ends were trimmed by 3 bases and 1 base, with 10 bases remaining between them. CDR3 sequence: CASSYTKPSYEQYF. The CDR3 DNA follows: TGTGCCAGCAGTTACACGAAGCCTTCCTACGAGCAGTACTTC.

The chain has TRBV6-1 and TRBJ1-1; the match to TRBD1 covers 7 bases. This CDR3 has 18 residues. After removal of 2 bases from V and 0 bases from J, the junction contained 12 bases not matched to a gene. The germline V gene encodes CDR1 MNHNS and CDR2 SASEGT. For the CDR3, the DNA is TGTGCCAGCAGTGAATTTGGGATAGGGGGCGTCTTGAACACTGAAGCTTTCTTT. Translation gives CASSEFGIGGVLNTEAFF.

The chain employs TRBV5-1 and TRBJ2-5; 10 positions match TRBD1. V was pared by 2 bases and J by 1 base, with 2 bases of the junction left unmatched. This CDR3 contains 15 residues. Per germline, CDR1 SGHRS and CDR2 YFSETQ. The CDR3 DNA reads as TGCGCCAGCAGCTTCCGGGACAGGGGCCAAGAGACCCAGTACTTC. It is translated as CASSFRDRGQETQYF.

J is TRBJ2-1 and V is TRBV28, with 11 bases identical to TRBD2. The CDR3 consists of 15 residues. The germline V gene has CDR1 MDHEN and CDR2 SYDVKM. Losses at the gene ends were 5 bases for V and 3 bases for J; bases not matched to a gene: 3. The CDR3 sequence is CASSGLAGGYNEQFF. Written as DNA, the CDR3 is TGTGCCAGCAGTGGCCTAGCGGGAGGCTACAATGAGCAGTTCTTC.

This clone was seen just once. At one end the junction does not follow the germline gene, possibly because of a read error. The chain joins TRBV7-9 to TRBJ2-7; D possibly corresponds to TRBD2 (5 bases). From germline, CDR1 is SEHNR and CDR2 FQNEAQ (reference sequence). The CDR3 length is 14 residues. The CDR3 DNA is TGTTCCAGCAGCCACCGGGGTTACTCCTACGAGCAGTACTTC. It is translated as CSSSHRGYSYEQYF.

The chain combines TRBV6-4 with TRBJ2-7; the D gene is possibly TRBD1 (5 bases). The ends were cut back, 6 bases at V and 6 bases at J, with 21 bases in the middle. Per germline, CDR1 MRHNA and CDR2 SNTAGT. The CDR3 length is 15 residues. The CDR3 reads CASSQYSQGLSEQYF. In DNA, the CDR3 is TGTGCCAGCAGCCAATACAGTCAGGGTTTGTCCGAGCAGTACTTC.

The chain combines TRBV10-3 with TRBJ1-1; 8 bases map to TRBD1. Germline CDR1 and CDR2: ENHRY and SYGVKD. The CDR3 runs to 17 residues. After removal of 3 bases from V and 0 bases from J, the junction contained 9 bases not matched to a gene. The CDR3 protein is CAISDVGQGWVNTEAFF. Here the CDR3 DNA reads TGTGCCATCAGTGACGTCGGACAGGGATGGGTGAACACTGAAGCTTTCTTT.

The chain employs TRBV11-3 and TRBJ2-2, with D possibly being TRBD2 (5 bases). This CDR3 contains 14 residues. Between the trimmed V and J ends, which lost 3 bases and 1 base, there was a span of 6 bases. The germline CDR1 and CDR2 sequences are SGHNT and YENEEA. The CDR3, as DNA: TGTGCCAGCAGCTTCGGGGAGAACACCGGGGAGCTGTTTTTT. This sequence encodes CASSFGENTGELFF.

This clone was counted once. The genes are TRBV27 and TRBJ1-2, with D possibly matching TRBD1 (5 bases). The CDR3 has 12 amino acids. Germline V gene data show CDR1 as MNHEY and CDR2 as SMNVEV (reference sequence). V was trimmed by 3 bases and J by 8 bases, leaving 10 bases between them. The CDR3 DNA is TGTGCCAGCAGTTTCAAGGGGATCGGCTACACCTTC. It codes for CASSFKGIGYTF.

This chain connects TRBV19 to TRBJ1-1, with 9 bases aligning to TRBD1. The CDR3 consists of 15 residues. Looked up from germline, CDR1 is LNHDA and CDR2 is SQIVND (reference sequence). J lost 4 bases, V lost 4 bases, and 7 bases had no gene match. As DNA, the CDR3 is TGTGCCAGTAGTACCCAACAGGGGGCTGGCACTGAAGCTTTCTTT. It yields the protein CASSTQQGAGTEAFF. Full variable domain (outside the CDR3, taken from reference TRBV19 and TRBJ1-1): DGGITQSPKYLFRKEGQNVTLSCEQNLNHDAMYWYRQDPGQGLRLIYYSQIVNDFQKGDIAEGYSVSREKKESFPLTVTSAQKNPTAFYLCASSTQQGAGTEAFFGQGTRLTVV.

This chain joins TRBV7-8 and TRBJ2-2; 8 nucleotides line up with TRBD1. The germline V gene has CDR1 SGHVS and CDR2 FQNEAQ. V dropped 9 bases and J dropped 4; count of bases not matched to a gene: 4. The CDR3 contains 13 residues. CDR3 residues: CASQTGVTGELFF. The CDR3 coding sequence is TGTGCCAGTCAGACAGGGGTCACCGGGGAGCTGTTTTTT.

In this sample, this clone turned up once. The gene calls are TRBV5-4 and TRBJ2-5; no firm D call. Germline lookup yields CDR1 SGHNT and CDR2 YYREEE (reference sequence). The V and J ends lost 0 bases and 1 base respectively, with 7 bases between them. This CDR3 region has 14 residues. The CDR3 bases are TGTGCCAGCAGCTTGGAATCGTTCCAAGAGACCCAGTACTTC. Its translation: CASSLESFQETQYF.

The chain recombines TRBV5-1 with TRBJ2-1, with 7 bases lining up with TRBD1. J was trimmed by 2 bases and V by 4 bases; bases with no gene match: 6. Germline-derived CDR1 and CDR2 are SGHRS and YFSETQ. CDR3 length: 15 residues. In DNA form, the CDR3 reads TGCGCCAGCAGCACCGGACAGGAGCCCTACAATGAGCAGTTCTTC. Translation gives CASSTGQEPYNEQFF.

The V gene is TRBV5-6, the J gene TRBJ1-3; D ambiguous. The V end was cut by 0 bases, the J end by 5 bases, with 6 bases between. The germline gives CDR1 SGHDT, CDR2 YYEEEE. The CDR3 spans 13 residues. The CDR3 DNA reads TGTGCCAGCAGCTTGGATAGTAGAAACACCATATATTTT. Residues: CASSLDSRNTIYF.

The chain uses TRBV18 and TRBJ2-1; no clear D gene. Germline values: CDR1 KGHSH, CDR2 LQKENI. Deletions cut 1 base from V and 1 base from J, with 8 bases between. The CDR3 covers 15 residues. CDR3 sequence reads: CASSPRANSYNEQFF. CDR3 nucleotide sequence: TGTGCCAGCTCACCACGGGCTAATTCCTACAATGAGCAGTTCTTC. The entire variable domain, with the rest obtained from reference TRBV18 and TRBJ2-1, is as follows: NAGVMQNPRHLVRRRGQEARLRCSPMKGHSHVYWYRQLPEEGLKFMVYLQKENIIDESGMPKERFSAEFPKEGPSILRIQQVVRGDSAAYFCASSPRANSYNEQFFGPGTRLTVL.

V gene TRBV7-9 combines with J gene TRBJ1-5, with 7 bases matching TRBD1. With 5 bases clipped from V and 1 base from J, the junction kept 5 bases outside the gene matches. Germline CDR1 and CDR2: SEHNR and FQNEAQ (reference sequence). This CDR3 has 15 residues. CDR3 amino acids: CASSLTGSSNQPQHF. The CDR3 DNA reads TGTGCCAGCAGCCTGACAGGGTCGAGCAATCAGCCCCAGCATTTT.

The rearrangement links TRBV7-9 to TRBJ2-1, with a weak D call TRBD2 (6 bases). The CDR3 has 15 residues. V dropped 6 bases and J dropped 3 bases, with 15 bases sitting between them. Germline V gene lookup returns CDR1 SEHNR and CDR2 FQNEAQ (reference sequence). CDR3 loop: CASRGTGTGYNEQFF. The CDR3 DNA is TGTGCCAGCAGAGGGACCGGGACTGGCTACAATGAGCAGTTCTTC.

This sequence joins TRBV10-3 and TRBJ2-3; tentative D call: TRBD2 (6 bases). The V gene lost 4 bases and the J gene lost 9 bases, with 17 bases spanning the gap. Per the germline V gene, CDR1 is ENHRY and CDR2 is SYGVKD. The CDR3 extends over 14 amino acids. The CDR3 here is CAISGGSAGSTQYF. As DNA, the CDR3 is TGTGCCATCAGTGGGGGAAGTGCGGGATCCACGCAGTATTTT.

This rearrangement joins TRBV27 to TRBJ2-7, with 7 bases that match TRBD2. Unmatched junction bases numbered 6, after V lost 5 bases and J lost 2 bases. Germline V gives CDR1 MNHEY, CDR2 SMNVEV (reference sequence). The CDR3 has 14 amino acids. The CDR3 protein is CASSPGLGAYEQYF. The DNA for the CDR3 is TGTGCCAGCAGTCCCGGACTAGGGGCCTACGAGCAGTACTTC.

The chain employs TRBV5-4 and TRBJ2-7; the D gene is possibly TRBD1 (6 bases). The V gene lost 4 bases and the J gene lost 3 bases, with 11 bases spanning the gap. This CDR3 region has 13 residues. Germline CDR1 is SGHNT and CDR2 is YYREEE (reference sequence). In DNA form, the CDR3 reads TGTGCCAGCAGCCCGGGGACATTCTACGAGCAGTACTTC. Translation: CASSPGTFYEQYF.

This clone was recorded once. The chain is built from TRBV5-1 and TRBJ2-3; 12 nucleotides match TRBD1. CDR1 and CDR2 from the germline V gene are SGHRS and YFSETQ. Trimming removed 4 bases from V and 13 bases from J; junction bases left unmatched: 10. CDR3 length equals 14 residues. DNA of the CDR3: TGCGCCAGCAGCGTGTACGGGACAGGGGGCTTTGAGTATTTT. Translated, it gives CASSVYGTGGFEYF.

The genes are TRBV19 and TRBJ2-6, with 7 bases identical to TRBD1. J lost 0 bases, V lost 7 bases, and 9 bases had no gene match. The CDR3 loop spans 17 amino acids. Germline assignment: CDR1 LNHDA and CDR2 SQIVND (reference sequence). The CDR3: CASTRDRTYSGANVLTF. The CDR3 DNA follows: TGTGCCAGTACCCGGGACAGAACTTACTCTGGGGCCAACGTCCTGACTTTC.